This T cell receptor beta chain was captured in a study of cytomegalovirus exposure and HLA in healthy donors. Broader study findings: The study designated over 150 TCR beta chains cytomegalovirus-associated.

This clone appeared a single time. Its antigen is undetermined. The PCR employed 60 Vbeta primers together with 13 Jbeta primers. The method was immunoSEQ multiplex PCR; TCRdb's version includes in-frame clones alone and lacks a portion of them. The data hold 100,000 or so clones, with 70% to 85% observed a single time. This CDR3 contains 15 residues. The V gene lost 5 bases and the J gene lost 2 bases, with 15 bases spanning the gap. CDR1 MGHDK and CDR2 SYGVNS come from the germline V gene. The clonotype comes from a man in his late teens or twenties in good health and CMV-seronegative. The V call is TRBV25-1, the J call TRBJ1-2; D possibly corresponds to TRBD1 (6 bases). Sequences were obtained from PBMCs. CDR3 coding DNA: TGTGCCAGCAGTCGAGACTTAGGACAGAACTATGGCTACACCTTC. As protein: CASSRDLGQNYGYTF.